Given below is one T cell receptor beta chain in context. The sample is drawn from a study of blood T cells in healthy people across ages. A second roughly 6 to 11 cycle PCR used barcoded and J-beta primers. TCRdb passed the 5' RACE reads through MiXCR, listing each CDR3 protein once. Here the sample spans around 1,900,000 distinct CDR3 sequences, 35% to 50% being singletons. Researchers report isolating at least 7 million PBMCs per sample. Germline V lookup: CDR1 SEHNR, CDR2 FQNEAQ (reference sequence). This CDR3 region has 14 residues. The V gene is TRBV7-9, the J gene TRBJ2-2, with D possibly TRBD1 on 5 matching bases. The better agreement between TRBJ1-4 and the DNA end casts doubt on the J call. Sequenced sample: blood. This receptor was obtained from a human donor in good health. The CDR3 protein is CASSFVGPNEKLFF. In DNA, the CDR3 is TGTGCCAGCAGCTTCGTGGGGCCTAATGAAAAACTGTTTTTT.